This is a list of T cell receptor beta chains from one sample in a study of preoperative IRX-2 immunotherapy in early breast cancer. Here immunoSEQ multiplex PCR was the method, and the copy in TCRdb shows in-frame clones only, minus some. The data hold 25,000 to 30,000 clones, with 82% observed a single time. Sampling was carried out from a patient treated with IRX-2 immunotherapy. The receptors here all came from a human donor with breast cancer. Both conserved end residues are part of each CDR3. D genes are given only for firm matches. A row's size may be missing; if present it is once, few, many or a size class.

J: TRBJ2-1
D: -
size: -
V: TRBV10-2
CDR3: CASRGGENEQFF
DNA: TGCGCCAGCAGGGGTGGAGAGAATGAGCAGTTCTTC

J: TRBJ2-7
D: -
size: few
V: TRBV11-3
CDR3: CASSLLRDTYEQYF
DNA: TGTGCCAGCAGCTTGCTCAGGGACACCTACGAGCAGTACTTC

J: TRBJ2-3
D: TRBD1
size: -
V: TRBV11-3
CDR3: CASSWTGGVTDTQYF
DNA: TGTGCCAGCAGCTGGACAGGGGGCGTCACAGATACGCAGTATTTT

J: TRBJ1-5
D: -
size: -
V: TRBV18
CDR3: CASSPTLEQGGIQPQHF
DNA: TGTGCCAGCTCACCTACTCTGGAACAGGGAGGGATTCAGCCCCAGCATTTT

J: TRBJ2-7
D: -
size: -
V: TRBV1
CDR3: CASSQDEGYEQYF
DNA: TGCGCCAGCAGCCAAGACGAGGGCTACGAGCAGTACTTC

J: TRBJ2-2
D: -
size: -
V: TRBV19
CDR3: CASTPSFVPSGELFF
DNA: TGTGCCAGTACTCCCTCATTTGTCCCATCCGGGGAGCTGTTTTTT

J: TRBJ1-6
D: TRBD1
size: few
V: TRBV6-8
CDR3: CAVRPGQENSPLHF
DNA: TGTGCCGTAAGGCCGGGACAGGAGAATTCACCCCTCCACTTT

J: TRBJ2-2
D: TRBD2
size: -
V: TRBV6-8
CDR3: CASSYSRTSDTGELFF
DNA: TGTGCCAGCAGTTACTCACGGACTAGCGACACCGGGGAGCTGTTTTTT

J: TRBJ2-3
D: TRBD2
size: -
V: TRBV19
CDR3: CASRLAGGLGTDTQYF
DNA: TGTGCCAGCCGACTAGCGGGGGGTTTGGGTACAGATACGCAGTATTTT

J: TRBJ1-2
D: -
size: -
V: TRBV11-3
CDR3: CASSFIGQNYGYTF
DNA: TGTGCCAGCAGCTTCATCGGACAGAACTATGGCTACACCTTC

J: TRBJ1-3
D: -
size: -
V: TRBV6-8
CDR3: CASSYMVDTIYF
DNA: TGTGCCAGCAGTTACATGGTTGACACCATATATTTT

J: TRBJ1-5
D: TRBD1
size: -
V: TRBV15
CDR3: CATSRGGQGGQPQHF
DNA: TGTGCCACCAGCAGAGGGGGACAGGGAGGGCAGCCCCAGCATTTT

J: TRBJ2-5
D: TRBD1
size: -
V: TRBV11-3
CDR3: CASSWGTGGMETQYF
DNA: TGTGCCAGCAGCTGGGGGACAGGGGGTATGGAGACCCAGTACTTC

J: TRBJ1-5
D: TRBD1
size: -
V: TRBV5-1
CDR3: CASPTKTGGNSNQPQHF
DNA: TGCGCCAGCCCTACCAAAACAGGGGGAAATAGCAATCAGCCCCAGCATTTT

J: TRBJ2-1
D: TRBD2
size: -
V: TRBV7-7
CDR3: CASSLEGLAGVSYNEQFF
DNA: TGTGCCAGCAGCTTAGAGGGACTAGCGGGAGTATCGTACAATGAGCAGTTCTTC

J: TRBJ2-7
D: -
size: -
V: TRBV6-8
CDR3: CASSGAGVLYEQYF
DNA: TGTGCCAGCAGTGGGGCAGGGGTTTTGTACGAGCAGTACTTC

J: TRBJ2-1
D: -
size: few
V: TRBV7-4
CDR3: CASSFVGYNEQFF
DNA: TGTGCCAGCAGCTTTGTCGGCTACAATGAGCAGTTCTTC

J: TRBJ2-3
D: -
size: -
V: TRBV11-3
CDR3: CASSLGGASEQDTQYF
DNA: TGTGCCAGCAGCTTAGGAGGGGCCTCCGAACAGGATACGCAGTATTTT

J: TRBJ1-2
D: -
size: -
V: TRBV30
CDR3: CAWSLYRAMNTYGYTF
DNA: TGTGCCTGGAGTCTATATCGGGCGATGAATACGTATGGCTACACCTTC

J: TRBJ2-7
D: TRBD2
size: -
V: TRBV6-8
CDR3: CASSLLAGYEQYF
DNA: TGTGCCAGCAGTTTGCTAGCGGGATACGAGCAGTACTTC

J: TRBJ1-5
D: TRBD1
size: once
V: TRBV28
CDR3: CASSFWLGQGKNQPQHF
DNA: TGTGCCAGCAGTTTTTGGTTGGGACAGGGTAAGAATCAGCCCCAGCATTTT

J: TRBJ1-5
D: TRBD1
size: -
V: TRBV5-1
CDR3: CASSDGQGGQPQHF
DNA: TGCGCCAGCAGCGACGGACAGGGCGGACAGCCCCAGCATTTT

J: TRBJ2-7
D: -
size: -
V: TRBV11-3
CDR3: CASSPVGGASEQYF
DNA: TGTGCCAGCAGCCCCGTAGGGGGGGCAAGTGAGCAGTACTTC

J: TRBJ2-6
D: -
size: -
V: TRBV7-1
CDR3: CASSLGWANVLTF
DNA: TGTGCCAGCAGCCTGGGTTGGGCCAACGTCCTGACTTTC

J: TRBJ2-3
D: -
size: -
V: TRBV28
CDR3: CASNIDGHHEDTQYF
DNA: TGTGCCAGCAACATAGACGGCCACCATGAAGATACGCAGTATTTT

J: TRBJ1-2
D: -
size: -
V: TRBV28
CDR3: CASSYREYGYTF
DNA: TGTGCCAGCAGTTACAGGGAGTATGGCTACACCTTC

J: TRBJ2-7
D: -
size: -
V: TRBV6-8
CDR3: CAIRVAGYEQYF
DNA: TGTGCCATCAGGGTAGCTGGCTACGAGCAGTACTTC

J: TRBJ2-7
D: TRBD1
size: -
V: TRBV6-8
CDR3: CASSLQGGVVYEQYF
DNA: TGTGCCAGCAGTCTACAGGGGGGTGTCGTCTACGAGCAGTACTTC

J: TRBJ1-1
D: -
size: -
V: TRBV18
CDR3: CASSPLREVAEAFF
DNA: TGTGCCAGCTCACCCCTCCGGGAGGTGGCTGAAGCTTTCTTT

J: TRBJ1-1
D: -
size: -
V: TRBV10-2
CDR3: CASSVDGQWGTEVFF
DNA: TGCGCCAGCAGTGTTGACGGCCAGTGGGGCACTGAAGTTTTCTTT

J: TRBJ2-2
D: -
size: -
V: TRBV11-3
CDR3: CASSRLAAGTGELFF
DNA: TGTGCCAGCTCCCGGCTAGCAGCTGGCACCGGGGAGCTGTTTTTT